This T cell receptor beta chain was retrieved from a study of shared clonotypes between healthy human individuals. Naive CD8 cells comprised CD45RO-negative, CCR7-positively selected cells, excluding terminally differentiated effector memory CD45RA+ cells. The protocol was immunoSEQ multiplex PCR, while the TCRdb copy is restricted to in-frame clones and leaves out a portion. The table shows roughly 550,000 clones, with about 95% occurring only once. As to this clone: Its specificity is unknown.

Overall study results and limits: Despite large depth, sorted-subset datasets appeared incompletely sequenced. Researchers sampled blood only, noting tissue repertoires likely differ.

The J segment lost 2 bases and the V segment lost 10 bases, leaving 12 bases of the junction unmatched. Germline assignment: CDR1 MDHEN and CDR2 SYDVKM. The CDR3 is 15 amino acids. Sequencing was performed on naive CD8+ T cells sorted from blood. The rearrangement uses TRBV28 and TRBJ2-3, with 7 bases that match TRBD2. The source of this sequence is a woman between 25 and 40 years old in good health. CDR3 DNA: TGTGCCACCTCACGGGAGGTGGAGGTCACAGATACGCAGTATTTT. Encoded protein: CATSREVEVTDTQYF. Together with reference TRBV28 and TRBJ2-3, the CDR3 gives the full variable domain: DVKVTQSSRYLVKRTGEKVFLECVQDMDHENMFWYRQDPGLGLRLIYFSYDVKMKEKGDIPEGYSVSREKKERFSLILESASTNQTSMYLCATSREVEVTDTQYFGPGTRLTVL.